Listed here are 25 T cell receptor beta chains from one sample, sequenced in a study of spatial heterogeneity in lung cancer. The time point is: sample taken at primary tumor resection. Unsorted tumor, nontumor lung tissue or cryopreserved PBMC supplied the whole RNA. Each CDR3 protein is one row after TCRdb ran MiXCR on the 5' RACE reads. The data hold about 12,000 distinct CDR3 sequences, with about 6.2% observed a single time. This specimen was normal lung tissue next to the tumor, taken at surgery. These receptors were obtained from a male donor with early-stage non-small cell lung cancer.

This clonotype was detected many times. As an off-target read in a library built for alpha chains, this beta chain has a frequency of little significance. CDR3 sequence: CSAGRDRGINEQYF. CDR3 nucleotide sequence: TGCAGTGCTGGCCGGGACAGGGGCATTAACGAGCAGTACTTC. The chain has TRBV20-1 and TRBJ2-7, with 10 bases lining up with TRBD1. V shed 5 bases and J 5 bases; nucleotides not matched to a gene: 9. This CDR3 region has 14 residues. In germline, CDR1 is DFQATT, CDR2 SNEGSKA (reference sequence).

This clonotype showed up many times. This beta chain is a stray read from a library made for alpha chains; its abundance is not meaningful. The rearrangement uses TRBV29-1 and TRBJ2-5; the D gene is possibly TRBD2 (6 bases). This CDR3 comprises 13 residues. The germline V gene has CDR1 SQVTM and CDR2 ANQGSEA. V gave up 6 bases and J gave up 5 bases, with 16 bases separating them. CDR3 loop: CSVPTLASETQYF. CDR3 coding DNA: TGCAGCGTCCCCACACTAGCTTCCGAGACCCAGTACTTC.

There are a few counts of this clonotype. This beta chain is an unintended read in a library built for alpha chains; its size means little. The J gene is TRBJ2-3, the V gene TRBV20-1; 15 bases match TRBD2. The trim removed 4 bases at V and 7 bases at J, leaving 9 bases unmatched. The germline CDR1 and CDR2 sequences are DFQATT and SNEGSKA (reference sequence). This CDR3 has 16 amino acids. The CDR3 nucleotides are TGCAGTGCTACCCGGACTAGCGGGAGGGCCCCAAATACGCAGTATTTT. Translating it yields CSATRTSGRAPNTQYF.

In this sample, this clonotype turned up many times. The size of this beta chain means little, since it is a stray read in a library made for alpha chains. The chain employs TRBV7-9 and TRBJ2-7; 8 nucleotides line up with TRBD1. From germline, CDR1 is SEHNR and CDR2 FQNEAQ (reference sequence). Trimming took 6 bases from V and 6 from J; bases not matched to a gene: 13. The CDR3 loop spans 15 amino acids. The CDR3 loop is CASSLLGQGVVEQYF. The CDR3, as DNA: TGTGCCAGCAGTTTGCTCGGACAGGGAGTGGTCGAGCAGTACTTC.

This clonotype showed up many times. With the library built for alpha chains, this beta chain is off target and its frequency is not meaningful. The chain has TRBV7-9 and TRBJ2-1, with D unclear. This CDR3 is 13 amino acids long. CDR1 and CDR2 from the germline V gene are SEHNR and FQNEAQ (reference sequence). V was trimmed by 4 bases and J by 8 bases, leaving 12 bases between them. The CDR3 DNA sequence: TGTGCCAGCAGCTGGTTGAGTGGTGATGAGCAGTTCTTC. This encodes CASSWLSGDEQFF.

This clonotype has at least ten counts. The library was designed around alpha chains, so this beta chain is a stray read whose abundance carries little weight. This rearrangement joins TRBV5-1 to TRBJ1-2; D possibly corresponds to TRBD1 (6 bases). The CDR3 loop spans 12 amino acids. Germline values: CDR1 SGHRS, CDR2 YFSETQ. V lost 4 bases, J lost 8 bases, and 12 bases lay in between. The CDR3 region has the DNA TGCGCCAGCAGCCCGGGACAACGAGGCTACACCTTC. Translating gives CASSPGQRGYTF.

On this clonotype: As an off-target read in a library built for alpha chains, this beta chain has a frequency of little significance. The V gene is TRBV12-3 or TRBV12-4, the J gene TRBJ1-1; no reliable D call. This CDR3 is built from 14 residues. V lost 5 bases and J 2 bases, leaving 12 bases between the germline ends. The CDR3 DNA reads TGTGCCAGCAGTAATCAGATATACAACACTGAAGCTTTCTTT. Translated: CASSNQIYNTEAFF.

By frequency in the sample, this clonotype is medium-sized. This beta chain appears as a stray read in a library generated for alpha chains; its size is not informative. The chain joins TRBV6-1 to TRBJ2-3; D is uncertain. Trimming cost V 4 bases and J 1 base, with 9 bases left between them. The CDR3 spans 14 residues. Germline CDR1 is MNHNS and CDR2 is SASEGT. CDR3 sequence: CASSAGQGTDTQYF. CDR3 DNA sequence: TGTGCCAGCAGTGCCGGGCAAGGCACAGATACGCAGTATTTT.

This clonotype was observed at least ten times. This beta chain came through as a stray read in a library set up for alpha chains, and its size says little. The J gene is TRBJ2-7, the V gene TRBV5-1; the D gene could be TRBD1 or TRBD2 (7 bases each). CDR1 is SGHRS, CDR2 YFSETQ, per germline. With 4 bases removed from V and 3 bases from J, the gap between germline ends came to 17 bases. The CDR3 sequence is 15 residues long. The CDR3 loop is CASSPQGGGDYEQYF. The DNA of the CDR3 is TGCGCCAGCAGCCCGCAGGGAGGGGGCGACTACGAGCAGTACTTC.

A word on this clonotype: A library made for alpha chains picked up this beta chain off target, so its size means little. The chain is built from TRBV9 and TRBJ2-7, with no clear D. Germline CDR1 is SGDLS and CDR2 is YYNGEE. The V end was cut by 2 bases, the J end by 2 bases, with 11 bases between. This CDR3 contains 14 residues. DNA of the CDR3: TGTGCCAGCAGCGTCGGCCTGAACCCCTACGAGCAGTACTTC. This codes for CASSVGLNPYEQYF.

This clonotype was recorded at least ten times. This beta chain came through as a stray read in a library set up for alpha chains, and its size says little. The chain recombines TRBV5-1 with TRBJ1-1, with TRBD1 as a possible D gene (6 bases). CDR3 length equals 14 residues. CDR1 and CDR2 from the germline V gene are SGHRS and YFSETQ. The germline V and J ends were trimmed by 4 bases and 4 bases, with 14 bases remaining between them. The DNA for the CDR3 is TGCGCCAGCAGCCAGACAGGAGGAGGCACTGAAGCTTTCTTT. Encoded protein: CASSQTGGGTEAFF.

This clonotype is labeled as medium-sized. This beta chain lies outside the target of a library built for alpha chains; its clone size means little. The chain has TRBV7-2 and TRBJ1-5; D unclear. Trimming stripped 5 bases from V and 9 bases from J, with 11 bases between. Per germline, CDR1 SGHTA and CDR2 FQGNSA. The CDR3 runs to 12 residues. This CDR3 reads CASSPPRGPQHF. The CDR3 DNA is TGTGCCAGCAGCCCCCCCAGAGGGCCCCAGCATTTT.

At least ten counts were recorded for this clonotype. This beta chain is a stray sequence in a library constructed for alpha chains; its clone size is not meaningful. This chain links TRBV7-2 with TRBJ1-6, with 8 bases lining up with TRBD1. Germline trimming cut 2 bases from V and 10 bases from J; bases unmatched to any gene: 7. From germline, CDR1 is SGHTA and CDR2 FQGNSA. The CDR3 contains 15 residues. CDR3 amino acids: CASSLWAGGLSPLHF. The CDR3 DNA reads as TGTGCCAGCAGCTTATGGGCAGGGGGCTTGTCACCCCTCCACTTT.

In its sample, this clonotype was seen many times. The library was built for alpha chains, so this beta chain is an off-target read and its size means little. The chain is built from TRBV19 and TRBJ2-1; TRBD2 aligns across 8 bases. The germline gives CDR1 LNHDA, CDR2 SQIVND (reference sequence). Trimming took 3 bases from V and 2 from J; bases not matched to a gene: 3. The CDR3 runs 15 residues. CDR3 DNA sequence: TGTGCCAGTAGTATGCGGGAGGCTACCTACAATGAGCAGTTCTTC. Translating gives CASSMREATYNEQFF.

This clonotype was picked up a small number of times. At one end the junction does not follow the germline gene, possibly because of a read error. Because the library targeted alpha chains, this beta chain is an off-target read whose size means little. The V call is TRBV2, the J call TRBJ2-5; D is perhaps TRBD2 (5 bases). Germline-derived CDR1 and CDR2 are SNHLY and FYNNEI. The CDR3 is 13 residues long. The CDR3 reads CASKWEPGETQYF. The CDR3 DNA is TGTGCGAGCAAGTGGGAGCCGGGGGAGACCCAGTACTTC.

This clonotype ranks as medium-sized (0.01 to 0.1%). With the library built for alpha chains, this beta chain is off target and its frequency is not meaningful. The chain couples TRBV5-4 to TRBJ1-1; D is unclear. This CDR3 region has 17 residues. CDR1 is SGHNT, CDR2 YYREEE, per germline (reference sequence). V shed 2 bases and J shed 4 bases, with 21 bases lying between them. The CDR3 spells CASSFGGRRTVRTEAFF. In nucleotides, the CDR3 is TGTGCCAGCAGCTTCGGCGGGCGGAGGACTGTCCGCACTGAAGCTTTCTTT.

This clonotype was counted at least ten times. This beta chain is a stray read from a library made for alpha chains; its abundance is not meaningful. V gene TRBV5-1 combines with J gene TRBJ2-1, with TRBD2 matching 9 bases. Germline V gene data show CDR1 as SGHRS and CDR2 as YFSETQ. V was clipped by 0 bases and J by 1 base; unmatched bases: 5. The CDR3 has 17 amino acids. The CDR3 sequence: CASSLGLAGRSYNEQFF. The CDR3 DNA reads TGCGCCAGCAGCTTGGGTCTAGCGGGGAGGTCCTACAATGAGCAGTTCTTC.

Concerning this clonotype: One end of the junction varies from germline; a read error may be responsible. The library was prepared for alpha chains; this beta chain is a stray read, so its frequency means little. The chain employs TRBV28 and TRBJ1-1; D remains ambiguous. This CDR3 contains 11 residues. Germline CDR1 is MDHEN and CDR2 is SYDVKM. The CDR3: CVIQKGTEAFF. The CDR3 nucleotides are TGTGTCATACAAAAGGGTACTGAGGCTTTCTTT.

This clonotype was picked up many times. With the library built for alpha chains, this beta chain is off target and its frequency is not meaningful. The J gene is TRBJ1-2, the V gene TRBV2; TRBD1 agrees at 8 bases. CDR1 is SNHLY, CDR2 FYNNEI, per germline. With 6 bases clipped from V and 4 bases from J, the junction kept 10 bases outside the gene matches. The CDR3 spans 15 residues. CDR3 region: CASSFRTGPFYGYTF. CDR3 bases: TGTGCCAGCAGCTTTCGGACAGGGCCCTTCTATGGCTACACCTTC.

In regard to this clonotype: In a library made to pick up alpha chains, this beta chain is a stray read with a size that means little. This chain links TRBV30 with TRBJ1-1, with a weak D call TRBD1 (5 bases). Between the trimmed V and J ends, which lost 3 bases and 5 bases, there was a span of 10 bases. In germline, CDR1 is GTSNPN, CDR2 SVGIG (reference sequence). CDR3 length equals 12 residues. CDR3 nucleotide sequence: TGTGCCTGGAGAAGGAGGGGAACTGAAGCTTTCTTT. It translates to CAWRRRGTEAFF.

As regards this clonotype: The size of this beta chain means little, since it is a stray read in a library made for alpha chains. The CDR3 DNA reads as TGCGCCAGCAGCCCCGGGCTAGCGGGAGGCTCGAACACCGGGGAGCTGTTTTTT. Amino acids: CASSPGLAGGSNTGELFF. The chain couples TRBV5-1 to TRBJ2-2; 11 positions agree with TRBD2. The CDR3 is 18 residues long. CDR1 is SGHRS and CDR2 is YFSETQ in the germline V gene. The V gene end was trimmed by 4 bases and the J gene end by 0 bases; junction bases not matched to a gene: 8.

This clonotype was counted many times. The library was designed around alpha chains, so this beta chain is a stray read whose abundance carries little weight. V and J are TRBV18 and TRBJ1-4; D not certain. CDR3 length: 12 amino acids. The V and J ends lost 4 bases and 4 bases respectively, with 4 bases between them. CDR1 is KGHSH and CDR2 is LQKENI in the germline V gene. CDR3 sequence: CASSLINEKLFF. For the CDR3, the DNA is TGTGCCAGCTCACTGATTAATGAAAAACTGTTTTTT.

The sample holds many counts of this clonotype. The library was built for alpha chains, so this beta chain is an off-target read and its size means little. The chain couples TRBV28 to TRBJ1-5; no reliable D call. V gave up 6 bases and J gave up 6 bases, with 9 bases separating them. The CDR3 covers 12 residues. Germline loops: CDR1 MDHEN, CDR2 SYDVKM. The CDR3 spells CASREGPQPQHF. CDR3 DNA sequence: TGTGCCAGCAGGGAGGGTCCTCAGCCCCAGCATTTT.

This clonotype was seen repeatedly, ten times or more. This beta chain was picked up by a library intended for alpha chains and is off target, so its count carries little meaning. This sequence joins TRBV5-5 and TRBJ2-5; 8 positions agree with TRBD1. Germline values: CDR1 SGHKS, CDR2 YYEKEE (reference sequence). Germline trimming cut 2 bases from V and 5 bases from J; bases unmatched to any gene: 14. The CDR3 has 17 amino acids. CDR3 region: CASSFYWGEQGDETQYF. CDR3 sequence (DNA): TGTGCCAGCAGCTTTTACTGGGGCGAACAGGGGGATGAGACCCAGTACTTC. Together with reference TRBV5-5 and TRBJ2-5, the CDR3 gives the full variable domain: DAGVTQSPTHLIKTRGQQVTLRCSPISGHKSVSWYQQVLGQGPQFIFQYYEKEERGRGNFPDRFSARQFPNYSSELNVNALLLGDSALYLCASSFYWGEQGDETQYFGPGTRLLVL.

The sample holds many counts of this clonotype. This beta chain is a stray sequence in a library constructed for alpha chains; its clone size is not meaningful. CDR3: CASSLTGATGNTIYF. The DNA of the CDR3 is TGCGCCAGCAGCCTTACAGGGGCAACTGGAAACACCATATATTTT. The chain carries TRBV5-1 and TRBJ1-3; TRBD1 aligns across 7 bases. This CDR3 region has 15 residues. Germline-derived CDR1 and CDR2 are SGHRS and YFSETQ. With V trimmed by 4 bases and J by 2 bases, 6 bases remained unmatched.